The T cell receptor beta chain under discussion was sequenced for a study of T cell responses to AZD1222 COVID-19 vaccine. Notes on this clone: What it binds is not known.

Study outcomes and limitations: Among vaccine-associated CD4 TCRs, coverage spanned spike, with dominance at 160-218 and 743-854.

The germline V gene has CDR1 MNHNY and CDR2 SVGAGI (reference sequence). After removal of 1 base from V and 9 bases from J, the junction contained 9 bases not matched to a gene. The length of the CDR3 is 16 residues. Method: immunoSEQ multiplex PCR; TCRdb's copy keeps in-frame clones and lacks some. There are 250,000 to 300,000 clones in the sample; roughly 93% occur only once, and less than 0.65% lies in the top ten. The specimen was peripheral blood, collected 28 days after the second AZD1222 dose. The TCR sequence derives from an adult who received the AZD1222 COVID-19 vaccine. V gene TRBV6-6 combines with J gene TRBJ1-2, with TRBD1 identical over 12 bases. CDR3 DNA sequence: TGTGCCAGCAGTTACTACTCGGGACAGGGGGCGCGAAGCTACACCTTC. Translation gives CASSYYSGQGARSYTF.